These T cell receptor beta chains were read from a single sample in a study of CXCR3-negative and CXCR3-positive naive CD8 T cells. From its re-call of the 5' RACE reads, TCRdb lists each CDR3 protein once, without DNA. The sample totals fewer than 80,000 distinct CDR3 sequences; its top ten clones hold about 4.5%. Material for sequencing was naive CXCR3- CD8+ T cells from blood. Receptor source: a human donor in good health. Some clones in this sample may be carry-over from other donors' samples. The CDR3 runs from the conserved cysteine through the conserved F or W. The order of the fields is CDR3 length, J gene, V gene, CDR3 protein.

len: 16; j_gene: TRBJ2-1; v_gene: TRBV5-5; CDR3aa: CASSYPTGAGNNEQFF
len: 13; j_gene: TRBJ1-2; v_gene: TRBV20-1; CDR3aa: CSAKPRGNYGYTF
len: 12; j_gene: TRBJ2-1; v_gene: TRBV11-3; CDR3aa: CASSAEYNEQFF
len: 17; j_gene: TRBJ1-3; v_gene: TRBV6-5; CDR3aa: CASSYGVGDNSGNTIYF
len: 14; j_gene: TRBJ2-7; v_gene: TRBV6-5; CDR3aa: CASTQGLGAYEQYF
len: 13; j_gene: TRBJ1-2; v_gene: TRBV12-3/TRBV12-4; CDR3aa: CASSNIVTYGYTF
len: 14; j_gene: TRBJ2-1; v_gene: TRBV19; CDR3aa: CASSMGTGGNEQFF
len: 11; j_gene: TRBJ1-1; v_gene: TRBV7-3; CDR3aa: CASSLGQEAFF
len: 16; j_gene: TRBJ2-1; v_gene: TRBV29-1; CDR3aa: CSVDGTSGSAYNEQFF
len: 18; j_gene: TRBJ2-2; v_gene: TRBV7-8; CDR3aa: CASSLDPRASANTGELFF
len: 17; j_gene: TRBJ2-7; v_gene: TRBV7-8; CDR3aa: CASSLGLAGGMVYEQYF
len: 14; j_gene: TRBJ1-4; v_gene: TRBV29-1; CDR3aa: CSVLDRGSNEKLFF
len: 15; j_gene: TRBJ2-2; v_gene: TRBV29-1; CDR3aa: CSVSTGTGLAGELFF
len: 14; j_gene: TRBJ2-3; v_gene: TRBV7-8; CDR3aa: CASSLALGADTQYF
len: 15; j_gene: TRBJ1-2; v_gene: TRBV20-1; CDR3aa: CSAGGGQDEAYGYTF
len: 13; j_gene: TRBJ1-3; v_gene: TRBV29-1; CDR3aa: CSVTGGSGNTIYF
len: 13; j_gene: TRBJ2-1; v_gene: TRBV9; CDR3aa: CASSLRIYNEQFF
len: 17; j_gene: TRBJ2-3; v_gene: TRBV27; CDR3aa: CASRLLIAGERTDTQYF
len: 13; j_gene: TRBJ2-1; v_gene: TRBV7-7; CDR3aa: CASRPLSYNEQFF
len: 12; j_gene: TRBJ2-2; v_gene: TRBV28; CDR3aa: CASARGTGELFF
len: 14; j_gene: TRBJ2-1; v_gene: TRBV6-5; CDR3aa: CASSYSGTTGEQFF
len: 12; j_gene: TRBJ2-7; v_gene: TRBV27; CDR3aa: CASSRTGYEQYF
len: 15; j_gene: TRBJ2-3; v_gene: TRBV29-1; CDR3aa: CSVDGQSILRDTQYF
len: 15; j_gene: TRBJ1-5; v_gene: TRBV7-8; CDR3aa: CASSATAYSNQPQHF
len: 16; j_gene: TRBJ1-2; v_gene: TRBV6-1; CDR3aa: CASTVLIDRPNYGYTF
len: 15; j_gene: TRBJ2-3; v_gene: TRBV29-1; CDR3aa: CSVGTRGGAADTQYF
len: 13; j_gene: TRBJ1-2; v_gene: TRBV6-2/TRBV6-3; CDR3aa: CASSPGSNYGYTF
len: 17; j_gene: TRBJ1-5; v_gene: TRBV7-2; CDR3aa: CASSLEHQGYSNQPQHF
len: 12; j_gene: TRBJ2-7; v_gene: TRBV20-1; CDR3aa: CSARVGTYEQYF
len: 13; j_gene: TRBJ2-7; v_gene: TRBV7-6; CDR3aa: CASGKGDNYEQYF